This TCR beta chain was captured in a study of control samples from healthy donors and cancer patients (dated by TCRdb to 2018 to 2020). The CDR3 runs 12 amino acids, cysteine and phenylalanine included. The read is trimmed to its CDR3 DNA, 36 bases read in frame from base 1. The V end loses 3 bases and the J end loses 1 base, and a stretch of 0 bases separates them. For CDR1 and CDR2, the germline V gene lists KGHDR and SFDVKD. Library method: the immunoSEQ multiplex PCR assay. In TCRdb, the immuneACCESS table is reduced to in-frame sequences with V and J assigned. These tables do not hold every clone; where another copy was compared, an unresolved V gene accounts for under half, and the others remain unexplained. The table for this sample lists roughly 120,000 clones; 88% of them were counted only once. Together, the top ten hold 3.4% of the sample. This clone was detected only once. Its antigen is not yet known. It has no much larger one-base neighbor in the sample; base qualities were not kept. The same CDR3 can be traced to other DNA sequences in this sample.

The rearranged chain carries TRBV24-1 and TRBJ1-5, with the D gene uncertain. This sequence originates from a man aged 40-49 years in good health. Sequencing was carried out using blood. The CDR3 reads CATSDSNQPQHF. The DNA sequence reads TGTGCCACCAGTGATAGCAATCAGCCCCAGCATTTT.